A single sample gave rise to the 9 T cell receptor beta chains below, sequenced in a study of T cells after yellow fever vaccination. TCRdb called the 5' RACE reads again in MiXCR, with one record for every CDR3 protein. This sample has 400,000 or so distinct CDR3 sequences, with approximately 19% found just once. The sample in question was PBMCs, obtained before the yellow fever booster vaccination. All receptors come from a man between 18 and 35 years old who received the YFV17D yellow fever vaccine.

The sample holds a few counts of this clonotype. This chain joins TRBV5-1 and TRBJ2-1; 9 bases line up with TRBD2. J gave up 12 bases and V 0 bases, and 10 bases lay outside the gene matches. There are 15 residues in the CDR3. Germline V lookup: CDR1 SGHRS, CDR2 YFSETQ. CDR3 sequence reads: CASSLVSGGAGWQFF. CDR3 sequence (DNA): TGCGCCAGCAGCTTGGTTAGCGGGGGAGCCGGTTGGCAGTTCTTC.

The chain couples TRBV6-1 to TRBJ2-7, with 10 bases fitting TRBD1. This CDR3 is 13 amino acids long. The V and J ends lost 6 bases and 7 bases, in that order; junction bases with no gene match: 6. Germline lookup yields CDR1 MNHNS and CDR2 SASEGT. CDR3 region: CASRGTGEVEQYV. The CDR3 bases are TGTGCCAGCAGAGGGACAGGGGAGGTGGAGCAGTACGTC.

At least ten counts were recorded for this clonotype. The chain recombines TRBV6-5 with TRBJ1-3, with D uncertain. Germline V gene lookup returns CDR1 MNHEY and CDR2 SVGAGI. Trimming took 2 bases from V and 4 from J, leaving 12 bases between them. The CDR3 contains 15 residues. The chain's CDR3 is CASSYADVAGNTIYF. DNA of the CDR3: TGTGCCAGCAGTTACGCAGACGTCGCCGGAAACACCATATATTTT.

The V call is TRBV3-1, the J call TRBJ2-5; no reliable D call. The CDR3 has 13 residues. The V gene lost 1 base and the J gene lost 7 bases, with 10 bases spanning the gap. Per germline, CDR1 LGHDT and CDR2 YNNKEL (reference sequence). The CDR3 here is CASSQVALGTQYF. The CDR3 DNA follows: TGTGCCAGCAGCCAAGTCGCCCTCGGGACCCAGTACTTC.

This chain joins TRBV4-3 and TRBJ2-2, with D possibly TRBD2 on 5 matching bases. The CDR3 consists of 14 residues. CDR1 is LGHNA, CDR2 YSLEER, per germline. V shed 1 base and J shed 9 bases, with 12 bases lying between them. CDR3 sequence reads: CASSQARDLRELFF. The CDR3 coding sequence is TGCGCCAGCAGCCAAGCCCGGGATCTCCGGGAGCTGTTTTTT.

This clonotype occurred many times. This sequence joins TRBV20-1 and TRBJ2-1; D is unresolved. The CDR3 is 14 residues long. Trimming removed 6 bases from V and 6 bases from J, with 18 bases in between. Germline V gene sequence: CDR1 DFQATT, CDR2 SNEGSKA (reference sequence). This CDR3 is CSASKGYASNEQFF. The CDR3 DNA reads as TGCAGTGCAAGCAAGGGATATGCCAGCAATGAGCAGTTCTTC.

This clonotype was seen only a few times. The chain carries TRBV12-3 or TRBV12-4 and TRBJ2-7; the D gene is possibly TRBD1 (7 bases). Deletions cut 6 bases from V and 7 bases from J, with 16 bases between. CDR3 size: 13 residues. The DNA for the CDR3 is TGTGCCAGCAGCTCACAGGGGAGGAGTGAGCAGTACGTC. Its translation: CASSSQGRSEQYV.

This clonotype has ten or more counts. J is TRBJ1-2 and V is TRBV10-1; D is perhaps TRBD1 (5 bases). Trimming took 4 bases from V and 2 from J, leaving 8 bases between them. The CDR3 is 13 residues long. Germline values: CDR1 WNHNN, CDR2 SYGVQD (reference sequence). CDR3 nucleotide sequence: TGCGCCAGCAGTGGACAGACCAACTATGGCTACACCTTC. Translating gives CASSGQTNYGYTF.

CDR3 region: CASSITSGYGYTF. The CDR3 DNA follows: TGTGCCAGCAGCATCACCTCCGGCTATGGCTACACCTTC. This chain links TRBV7-2 with TRBJ1-2; D is undetermined. V was trimmed by 5 bases and J by 4 bases, leaving 11 bases between them. Germline loops: CDR1 SGHTA, CDR2 FQGNSA. This CDR3 spans 13 amino acids.